A single sample is the source of the 8 T cell receptor beta chains below, sequenced in a study of shared clonotypes between healthy human individuals (dated by TCRdb to 2018 to 2021). Library construction relied on the immunoSEQ multiplex PCR assay. TCRdb provides this immuneACCESS table in a form limited to in-frame rearrangements. Some clones are lacking; in checked studies, under half of them reflect an unresolved V gene, and why the rest are absent is not known. The sample table lists hundreds of thousands of clones, around 97% of them with a count of one. The leading ten clones occupy 0.045% to 0.06% of the sample. Input material: naive CD4+ T cells sorted from blood. The cell subset or site label here, explained by the study, means: CD45RA+ positively selected. The receptors derive from a woman aged 25 to 39 in good health.

V and J are TRBV28 and TRBJ2-4, with TRBD2 as a possible D gene (5 bases). V was shortened by 7 bases and J by 0 bases, with 19 bases between the two germline ends. CDR1 and CDR2 from the germline V gene are MDHEN and SYDVKM. CDR3 length: 17 residues. CDR3 in amino acids: CASKPYGESLAKNIQYF. The CDR3 DNA reads TGTGCCAGCAAACCATACGGGGAATCCCTAGCCAAAAACATTCAGTACTTC. Variable domain in full (rest from reference TRBV28 and TRBJ2-4): DVKVTQSSRYLVKRTGEKVFLECVQDMDHENMFWYRQDPGLGLRLIYFSYDVKMKEKGDIPEGYSVSREKKERFSLILESASTNQTSMYLCASKPYGESLAKNIQYFGAGTRLSVL.

The rearrangement joins TRBV2 to TRBJ2-1; TRBD1 might be the D (6 bases). Trimming shortened V by 4 bases and J by 7 bases, and 14 bases separated the two germline ends. Germline loops: CDR1 SNHLY, CDR2 FYNNEI. The CDR3 has 14 residues. For the CDR3, the DNA is TGTGCCAGCAGTGTAGACGGGACAAGGAATGAGCAGTTCTTC. Translating it yields CASSVDGTRNEQFF.

This chain connects TRBV5-1 to TRBJ2-7; D is uncertain. This CDR3 is 15 amino acids long. Germline CDR1 is SGHRS and CDR2 is YFSETQ. Trimming pared 4 bases from V and 4 bases from J, leaving 18 bases between. CDR3 amino acids: CASSPFGARVYEQYF. The CDR3 DNA reads TGCGCCAGCAGCCCGTTTGGCGCAAGGGTGTACGAGCAGTACTTC.

The J gene is TRBJ2-1, the V gene TRBV4-1; 14 nucleotides align to TRBD2. V lost 4 bases to trimming and J lost 2 bases; unmatched junction nucleotides: 7. This CDR3 is 18 amino acids long. CDR1 is MGHRA and CDR2 is YSYEKL in the germline V gene. The CDR3 DNA reads as TGCGCCAGCAGCCTCACGACTAGCGGGAGGGCCACCTACAATGAGCAGTTCTTC. Protein: CASSLTTSGRATYNEQFF.

The chain carries TRBV19 and TRBJ1-1; maybe TRBD1 (5 bases). Germline CDR1 and CDR2: LNHDA and SQIVND (reference sequence). The CDR3 length is 15 residues. V dropped 6 bases and J dropped 2 bases, with 16 bases sitting between them. The CDR3 region has the DNA TGTGCCAGTAGCCTTTTCAGACAGATCAACACTGAAGCTTTCTTT. Protein: CASSLFRQINTEAFF.

The J gene is TRBJ1-2, the V gene TRBV19, with 10 bases aligning to TRBD1. The CDR3 has 16 amino acids. V was clipped by 8 bases and J by 2 bases; unmatched bases: 11. Germline lookup yields CDR1 LNHDA and CDR2 SQIVND (reference sequence). CDR3 region: CASEPGQGIGNYGYTF. The CDR3 DNA reads as TGTGCCAGTGAGCCGGGACAGGGGATCGGGAACTATGGCTACACCTTC. The variable domain in full, completed from reference TRBV19 and TRBJ1-2, reads DGGITQSPKYLFRKEGQNVTLSCEQNLNHDAMYWYRQDPGQGLRLIYYSQIVNDFQKGDIAEGYSVSREKKESFPLTVTSAQKNPTAFYLCASEPGQGIGNYGYTFGSGTRLTVV.

The V gene is TRBV28, the J gene TRBJ2-6; D remains ambiguous. This CDR3 has 14 residues. Germline assignment: CDR1 MDHEN and CDR2 SYDVKM. Trimming stripped 6 bases from V and 2 bases from J, with 8 bases between. CDR3 loop: CASRGSAGANVLTF. The CDR3 region has the DNA TGTGCCAGCAGGGGAAGTGCTGGGGCCAACGTCCTGACTTTC.

The chain carries TRBV4-1 and TRBJ1-5; TRBD1 matches at 7 bases. Germline CDR1 is MGHRA and CDR2 is YSYEKL. CDR3 length: 17 amino acids. V dropped 3 bases and J dropped 5; count of bases not matched to a gene: 13. The CDR3 reads CASSHPWGGDSDQPQHF. Written as DNA, the CDR3 is TGCGCCAGCAGCCATCCCTGGGGGGGGGACAGCGATCAGCCCCAGCATTTT.